This paragraph reports one TCR beta chain. What it binds is not known. CDR3 length: 16 residues. Germline CDR1 is MNHEY and CDR2 is SVGEGT. Trimming removed 2 bases from V and 7 bases from J, with 18 bases in between. The data stem from a study of T cell responses to AZD1222 COVID-19 vaccine. Study-wide results and caveats: CD4 TCRs covered the whole spike, strongest at regions 160-218 and 743-854.

TCRdb keeps only in-frame clones here, not all; method: immunoSEQ multiplex PCR. The data show roughly 120,000 clones, 88% seen once. The genes are TRBV6-2 or TRBV6-3 and TRBJ1-5, with D uncertain. This sequence was found in an adult in good health. This material consisted of peripheral blood, taken on day 0 of AZD1222 vaccination. CDR3 nucleotide sequence: TGTGCCAGCAGTTACGGTCCTGGCGTGGGAAAGCAGCCCCAGCATTTT. As protein: CASSYGPGVGKQPQHF.